The 30 T cell receptor beta chains in this list originate from one sample, sequenced in a study of regulatory T cells in long-lasting Graves disease. Time point defined: newly diagnosed GD, antithyroid drugs for less than 3 months. Construction of the TCR library relied on RNA isolated from PBMCs. Building the TCR beta libraries relied on iRepertoire HTBI primers, and CDR3 regions underwent Arm-PCR. TCRdb reanalysed the multiplex PCR reads using MiXCR and keeps one entry per CDR3 protein. The sample yields 530,000 or so distinct CDR3 sequences, approximately 15% seen once. The same sample was also used in a study of T cells in Graves' hyperthyroidism and ophthalmopathy.

The material sequenced was peripheral blood mononuclear cells (PBMCs), taken at new diagnosis, from a patient treated with antithyroid drugs. These receptors were collected from a man aged 30 to 39 with Graves disease.

This clonotype has ten or more counts. The V and J genes are TRBV7-9 and TRBJ2-2; 11 nucleotides line up with TRBD2. The CDR3 covers 17 residues. Losses at the gene ends were 2 bases for V and 7 bases for J; bases not matched to a gene: 9. Germline loops: CDR1 SEHNR, CDR2 FQNEAQ (reference sequence). This CDR3 is CASSLTSGRGLNGELFF. CDR3 nucleotide sequence: TGTGCCAGCAGCTTAACTAGCGGGAGAGGACTGAACGGGGAGCTGTTTTTT.

The chain links TRBV6-1 to TRBJ1-3, with TRBD1 matching over 8 bases. Germline CDR1 reads MNHNS; CDR2 reads SASEGT. Unmatched junction bases numbered 7, after V lost 6 bases and J lost 0 bases. This CDR3 is 16 amino acids long. The DNA for the CDR3 is TGTGCCAGCAGCCGGAGAACAGGGGGCTCTGGAAACACCATATATTTT. Translated, it gives CASSRRTGGSGNTIYF.

At least ten counts were recorded for this clonotype. V gene TRBV30 combines with J gene TRBJ1-1; a possible D gene is TRBD1 (5 bases). Germline CDR1 GTSNPN, CDR2 SVGIG (reference sequence). The CDR3 spans 12 residues. For the CDR3, the DNA is TGTGCTTTGGAAGGGGCTGGGACTGAAGCTTTCTTT. Encoded protein: CALEGAGTEAFF.

This clonotype has more than one count but fewer than ten. This chain links TRBV30 with TRBJ2-3; TRBD2 aligns across 8 bases. Trimming cost V 4 bases and J 4 bases; bases outside gene matches: 22. The CDR3 is 19 amino acids. Germline CDR1 GTSNPN, CDR2 SVGIG (reference sequence). The CDR3 is CAWTQTPTRGGWFPDTQYF. CDR3 nucleotide sequence: TGTGCCTGGACCCAAACCCCGACCCGGGGGGGGTGGTTCCCAGATACGCAGTATTTT.

About this clonotype: A much more abundant neighbour one base away suggests this may be a read error. The CDR3 bases are TGTGCCACCAGCAGAGCTCCGTACGGCACAGATGCGCAGTATTTT. Amino acid sequence: CATSRAPYGTDAQYF. The chain combines TRBV15 with TRBJ2-3; no reliable D call. The CDR3 is made up of 15 amino acids. Germline loops: CDR1 LNHNV, CDR2 YYDKDF (reference sequence).

This clonotype has at least ten counts. The rearrangement joins TRBV11-2 to TRBJ2-1; a possible D gene is TRBD2 (5 bases). V lost 6 bases, J lost 6 bases, and 12 bases lay in between. This CDR3 has 13 residues. From germline, CDR1 is SGHAT and CDR2 FQNNGV. The CDR3 region has the DNA TGTGCCAGCAGTTCTCGGGGTTTCAATGAGCAGTTCTTC. Its translation: CASSSRGFNEQFF.

This chain links TRBV19 with TRBJ2-1, with D uncertain. The V gene's germline CDR1 is LNHDA and CDR2 SQIVND (reference sequence). The CDR3 extends over 13 amino acids. V was shortened by 7 bases and J by 7 bases, with 14 bases between the two germline ends. The CDR3 is CASTPRVENEQFF. The CDR3 region has the DNA TGTGCCAGTACCCCTCGGGTGGAAAATGAGCAGTTCTTC.

This clonotype was detected only a few times. CDR3 DNA: TGTGCCATCAGTGAGTCTGGAGGCGGGAGCTCCCACGAGCAGTTCTTC. It specifies CAISESGGGSSHEQFF. This rearrangement joins TRBV10-3 to TRBJ2-1, with 7 nucleotides matching TRBD2. Per germline, CDR1 ENHRY and CDR2 SYGVKD. The CDR3 totals 16 residues. V lost 0 bases, J lost 10 bases, and 12 bases stayed unmatched.

The J gene is TRBJ1-1, the V gene TRBV13; a weak D match, TRBD1 (5 bases). Germline CDR1 reads PRHDT; CDR2 reads FYEKMQ (reference sequence). This CDR3 comprises 14 residues. Trimming stripped 5 bases from V and 4 bases from J, with 14 bases between. As DNA, the CDR3 is TGTGCCAGCAGCCGCCGGGGCCGGGGCACTGAAGCTTTCTTT. Its translation: CASSRRGRGTEAFF.

This clonotype was recorded at least ten times. V and J are TRBV6-1 and TRBJ1-2; 12 bases line up with TRBD1. The CDR3 covers 14 residues. Germline V gene lookup returns CDR1 MNHNS and CDR2 SASEGT. J lost 2 bases, V lost 7 bases, and 2 bases had no gene match. This CDR3 is CASIGTGGNYGYTF. The CDR3 coding sequence is TGTGCCAGCATCGGGACAGGGGGCAACTATGGCTACACCTTC.

The table lists this clonotype with many counts. V usage is TRBV12-3 or TRBV12-4 and J usage is TRBJ2-1; the D gene is possibly TRBD2 (5 bases). Trimming shortened V by 6 bases and J by 8 bases, and 11 bases separated the two germline ends. CDR3 length: 12 residues. CDR3 sequence reads: CASSRLGDEQFF. DNA for the CDR3: TGTGCCAGCAGCCGACTCGGGGATGAGCAGTTCTTC.

This clonotype was recorded many times. This chain links TRBV20-1 with TRBJ2-3; D remains ambiguous. The CDR3 loop spans 12 amino acids. Trimming took off 3 bases at V and 2 bases at J, with 6 bases between the two ends. CDR1 is DFQATT, CDR2 SNEGSKA, per germline (reference sequence). The CDR3 nucleotides are TGCAGTGCTAGGCCCAACACAGATACGCAGTATTTT. It specifies CSARPNTDTQYF.

At least ten counts were recorded for this clonotype. V usage is TRBV27 and J usage is TRBJ2-1, with 11 bases fitting TRBD2. The CDR3 has 15 residues. V lost 0 bases, J lost 6 bases, and 1 base stayed unmatched. Germline assignment: CDR1 MNHEY and CDR2 SMNVEV (reference sequence). CDR3 bases: TGTGCCAGCAGTTTATCTACTAGCGGGAGCAATGAGCAGTTCTTC. It translates to CASSLSTSGSNEQFF.

This clonotype has ten or more counts. The chain joins TRBV6-2 or TRBV6-3 to TRBJ2-7; no clear D. With 5 bases removed from V and 2 bases from J, the gap between germline ends came to 7 bases. CDR1 is MNHEY and CDR2 is SVGEGT in the germline V gene. The CDR3 covers 12 residues. The CDR3 loop reads CASSAVTYEQYF. As DNA, the CDR3 is TGTGCCAGCAGTGCCGTTACCTACGAGCAGTACTTC.

This clonotype was seen at least ten times. CDR3 region: CASSEDRGYNSPLHF. The CDR3 nucleotides read TGTGCCAGCAGTGAGGACAGGGGATATAATTCACCCCTCCACTTT. This chain connects TRBV2 to TRBJ1-6; 9 positions agree with TRBD1. J lost 4 bases, V lost 3 bases, and 1 base had no gene match. CDR3 length: 15 amino acids. Germline lookup yields CDR1 SNHLY and CDR2 FYNNEI.

With regard to this clonotype: One junction end disagrees with the germline gene, perhaps due to a read error. The rearrangement links TRBV7-2 to TRBJ2-7; 8 bases map to TRBD2. The V gene's germline CDR1 is SGHTA and CDR2 FQGNSA. The CDR3 has 16 residues. The CDR3 protein is CASSLDAGGLSCEQYF. CDR3 sequence (DNA): TGTGCCAGCAGCTTAGATGCGGGGGGCCTCTCCTGCGAGCAGTACTTC.

This clonotype showed up just a few times. The J gene is TRBJ1-5, the V gene TRBV7-9; tentatively, D is TRBD1 (6 bases). Germline V gene lookup returns CDR1 SEHNR and CDR2 FQNEAQ (reference sequence). Trimming took off 0 bases at V and 3 bases at J, with 12 bases between the two ends. This CDR3 has 16 amino acids. CDR3 nucleotide sequence: TGTGCCAGCAGCTTAGCCGGGGGGGGCCTCAATCAGCCCCAGCATTTT. Its translation: CASSLAGGGLNQPQHF.

This clonotype was seen ten or more times. V is TRBV29-1 and J is TRBJ2-3; 9 bases line up with TRBD2. Trimming took 7 bases from V and 0 from J; bases not matched to a gene: 17. CDR1 and CDR2 from the germline V gene are SQVTM and ANQGSEA. The CDR3 has 18 amino acids. The CDR3 protein is CSALLIAGEGPSTDTQYF. DNA of the CDR3: TGCAGCGCTCTGCTGATAGCGGGGGAGGGGCCTAGCACAGATACGCAGTATTTT.

The chain recombines TRBV24-1 with TRBJ2-3, with 8 positions matching TRBD1. Germline CDR1 KGHDR, CDR2 SFDVKD. J gave up 3 bases and V 6 bases, and 13 bases lay outside the gene matches. CDR3 size: 17 residues. CDR3 nucleotides: TGTGCCACCAGTTTGACCCGGGACAGGCTCATAACAGATACGCAGTATTTT. Translated, it gives CATSLTRDRLITDTQYF.

This clonotype was picked up many times. This sequence joins TRBV10-3 and TRBJ2-5; TRBD2 matches at 8 bases. Germline V gene sequence: CDR1 ENHRY, CDR2 SYGVKD. CDR3 length: 15 amino acids. J gave up 0 bases and V 4 bases, and 4 bases lay outside the gene matches. The CDR3 DNA sequence: TGTGCCATCAGTGGGGTAGCGGGAAACCAAGAGACCCAGTACTTC. Amino acids: CAISGVAGNQETQYF.

There are many counts of this clonotype. The V call is TRBV11-2, the J call TRBJ2-1; 14 bases are shared with TRBD2. CDR3 length: 15 residues. Looked up from germline, CDR1 is SGHAT and CDR2 is FQNNGV. V was pared by 1 base and J by 15 bases, with 8 bases of the junction left unmatched. DNA for the CDR3: TGTGCCAGCAGCTTAGGACTAGCGGGAGGGCAAGGTCCGTTCTTC. It specifies CASSLGLAGGQGPFF.

This chain uses TRBV3-1 with TRBJ2-3; D gene unclear. The germline CDR1 and CDR2 sequences are LGHDT and YNNKEL (reference sequence). The CDR3 has 15 residues. V lost 3 bases to trimming and J lost 5 bases, with 15 bases between them. The DNA for the CDR3 is TGTGCCAGCAGCCAGGACCCAAGTCCCGAAGATACGCAGTATTTT. It codes for CASSQDPSPEDTQYF.

In its sample, this clonotype was seen a few times. J is TRBJ2-7 and V is TRBV15; D gene uncertain. The length of the CDR3 is 15 residues. V lost 0 bases and J lost 2, with 11 bases in between. Germline V gene sequence: CDR1 LNHNV, CDR2 YYDKDF (reference sequence). The CDR3 spells CATSRDRSYPYEQYF. In DNA form, the CDR3 reads TGTGCCACCAGCAGAGATAGGAGCTACCCCTACGAGCAGTACTTC.

This clonotype was observed a few times. The chain uses TRBV12-3 or TRBV12-4 and TRBJ2-3; D possibly corresponds to TRBD1 (6 bases). This CDR3 has 13 amino acids. V lost 7 bases to trimming and J lost 5 bases, with 13 bases between them. CDR3 sequence (DNA): TGTGCCAGCACCCGGTACAGGGTAGATACGCAGTATTTT. Its translation is CASTRYRVDTQYF.

This clonotype was seen more than once but under ten times. For the CDR3, the DNA is TGTGCCAGTAGCCCCGAGCGGTATGAGCAGTTCTTC. Its protein is CASSPERYEQFF. The V call is TRBV19, the J call TRBJ2-1; TRBD2 is a possible D gene (5 bases). The CDR3 has 12 residues. CDR1 is LNHDA, CDR2 SQIVND, per germline (reference sequence). Trimming cost V 6 bases and J 8 bases, with 11 bases left between them. Supplemented by reference TRBV19 and TRBJ2-1, the full variable domain reads DGGITQSPKYLFRKEGQNVTLSCEQNLNHDAMYWYRQDPGQGLRLIYYSQIVNDFQKGDIAEGYSVSREKKESFPLTVTSAQKNPTAFYLCASSPERYEQFFGPGTRLTVL.

This clonotype appeared many times. The V call is TRBV12-3 or TRBV12-4, the J call TRBJ2-3; D remains ambiguous. V lost 4 bases and J lost 6, with 17 bases in between. The CDR3 runs 15 residues. This chain's CDR3 is CASSSPGRVSDTQYF. In DNA form, the CDR3 reads TGTGCCAGCAGTTCCCCTGGACGGGTGTCGGATACGCAGTATTTT.

This sequence joins TRBV5-1 and TRBJ1-5, with D possibly matching TRBD1 (6 bases). V was trimmed by 3 bases and J by 7 bases, leaving 11 bases between them. The CDR3 covers 13 residues. The germline gives CDR1 SGHRS, CDR2 YFSETQ. The CDR3 reads CASSWDKGQPQHF. The CDR3 DNA is TGCGCCAGCAGCTGGGACAAGGGGCAGCCCCAGCATTTT.

In this sample, this clonotype turned up a few times. The chain combines TRBV19 with TRBJ2-7, with D unresolved. The CDR3 is 13 residues long. Trimming stripped 3 bases from V and 2 bases from J, with 8 bases between. Looked up from germline, CDR1 is LNHDA and CDR2 is SQIVND (reference sequence). CDR3 region: CASSINRAYEQYF. The CDR3 nucleotides read TGTGCCAGTAGTATCAACAGAGCCTACGAGCAGTACTTC.

There are many counts of this clonotype. The V and J genes are TRBV24-1 and TRBJ2-7; weak D call: TRBD1 (5 bases). CDR3 size: 11 residues. Germline V gene data show CDR1 as KGHDR and CDR2 as SFDVKD. V was trimmed by 5 bases and J by 4 bases, leaving 5 bases between them. The CDR3 region is CATSAGYEQYF. CDR3 in DNA: TGTGCCACCAGTGCAGGGTACGAGCAGTACTTC.

A few counts support this clonotype. CDR3 DNA sequence: TGTGCCGCAGGGACGACTAGCGGCTACGAGCAGTACTTC. It is translated as CAAGTTSGYEQYF. The V gene is TRBV10-3, the J gene TRBJ2-7; 9 nucleotides align to TRBD2. Germline V gives CDR1 ENHRY, CDR2 SYGVKD. The trim removed 11 bases at V and 3 bases at J, leaving 8 bases unmatched. The CDR3 length is 13 residues.